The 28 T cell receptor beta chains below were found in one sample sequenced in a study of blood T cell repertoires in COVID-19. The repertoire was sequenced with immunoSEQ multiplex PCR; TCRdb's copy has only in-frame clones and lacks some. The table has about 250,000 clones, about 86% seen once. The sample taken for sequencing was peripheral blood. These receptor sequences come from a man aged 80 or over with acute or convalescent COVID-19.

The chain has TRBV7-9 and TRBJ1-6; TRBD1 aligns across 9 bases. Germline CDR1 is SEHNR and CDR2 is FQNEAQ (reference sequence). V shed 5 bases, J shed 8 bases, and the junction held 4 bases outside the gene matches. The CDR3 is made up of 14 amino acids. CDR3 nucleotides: TGTGCCAGCAGCCCGGGGACAGGGTATTCACCCCTCCACTTT. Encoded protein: CASSPGTGYSPLHF.

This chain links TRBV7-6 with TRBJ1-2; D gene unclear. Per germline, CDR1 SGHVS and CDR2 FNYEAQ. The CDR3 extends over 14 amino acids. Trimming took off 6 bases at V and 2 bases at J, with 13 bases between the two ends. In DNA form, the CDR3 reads TGTGCCAGCAGTTCCCGGGGAACAAACTATGGCTACACCTTC. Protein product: CASSSRGTNYGYTF.

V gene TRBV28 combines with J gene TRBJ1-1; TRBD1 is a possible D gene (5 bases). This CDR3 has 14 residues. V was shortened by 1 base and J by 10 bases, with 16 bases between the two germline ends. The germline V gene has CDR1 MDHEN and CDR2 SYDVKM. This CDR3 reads CASSLSRGKLGAFF. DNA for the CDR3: TGTGCCAGCAGTTTATCACGGGGGAAATTGGGAGCTTTCTTT.

CDR3 in amino acids: CASSVSFEGALWNGYTF. The CDR3 DNA is TGTGCCAGCAGTGTGTCCTTTGAGGGGGCGCTTTGGAATGGCTACACCTTC. This chain joins TRBV6-1 and TRBJ1-2, with 7 nucleotides matching TRBD1. This CDR3 has 17 amino acids. The germline gives CDR1 MNHNS, CDR2 SASEGT. V lost 4 bases to trimming and J lost 6 bases; unmatched junction nucleotides: 17.

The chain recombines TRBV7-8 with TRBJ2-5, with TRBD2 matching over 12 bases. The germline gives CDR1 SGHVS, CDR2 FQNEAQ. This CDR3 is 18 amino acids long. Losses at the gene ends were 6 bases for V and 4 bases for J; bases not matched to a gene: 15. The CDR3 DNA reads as TGTGCCAGCAGGTATAGGATGACTAGCGGGAGTAGAAGAGAGACCCAGTACTTC. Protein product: CASRYRMTSGSRRETQYF.

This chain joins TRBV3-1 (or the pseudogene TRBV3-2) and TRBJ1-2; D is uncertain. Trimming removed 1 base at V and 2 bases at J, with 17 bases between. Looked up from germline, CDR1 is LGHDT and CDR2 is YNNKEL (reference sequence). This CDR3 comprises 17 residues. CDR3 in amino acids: CASSQATTTGSNYGYTF. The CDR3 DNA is TGTGCCAGCAGCCAAGCAACTACCACCGGGAGCAACTATGGCTACACCTTC.

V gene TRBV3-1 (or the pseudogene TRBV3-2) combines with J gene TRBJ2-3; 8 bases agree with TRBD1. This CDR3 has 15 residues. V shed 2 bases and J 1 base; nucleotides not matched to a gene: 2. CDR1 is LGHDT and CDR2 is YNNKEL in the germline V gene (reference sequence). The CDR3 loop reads CASSQIRGRTDTQYF. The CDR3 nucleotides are TGTGCCAGCAGCCAAATCAGGGGGCGCACAGATACGCAGTATTTT.

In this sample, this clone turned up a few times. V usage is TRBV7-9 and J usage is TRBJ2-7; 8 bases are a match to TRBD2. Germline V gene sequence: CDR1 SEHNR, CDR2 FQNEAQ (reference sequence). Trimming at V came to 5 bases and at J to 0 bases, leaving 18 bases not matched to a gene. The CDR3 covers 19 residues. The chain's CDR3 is CASSHPQPPLAASSYEQYF. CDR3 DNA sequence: TGTGCCAGCAGCCATCCTCAACCCCCACTAGCGGCGAGCTCCTACGAGCAGTACTTC. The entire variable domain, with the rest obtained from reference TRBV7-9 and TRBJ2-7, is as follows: DTGVSQNPRHKITKRGQNVTFRCDPISEHNRLYWYRQTLGQGPEFLTYFQNEAQLEKSRLLSDRFSAERPKGSFSTLEIQRTEQGDSAMYLCASSHPQPPLAASSYEQYFGPGTRLTVT.

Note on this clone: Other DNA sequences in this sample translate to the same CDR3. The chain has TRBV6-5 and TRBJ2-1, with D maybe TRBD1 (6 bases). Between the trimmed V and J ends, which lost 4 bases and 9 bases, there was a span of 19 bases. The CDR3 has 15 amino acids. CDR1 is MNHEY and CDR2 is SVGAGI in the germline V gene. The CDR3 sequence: CASSFSGQGRGEQFF. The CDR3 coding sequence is TGTGCCAGCAGTTTTTCAGGACAAGGCAGGGGTGAGCAGTTCTTC.

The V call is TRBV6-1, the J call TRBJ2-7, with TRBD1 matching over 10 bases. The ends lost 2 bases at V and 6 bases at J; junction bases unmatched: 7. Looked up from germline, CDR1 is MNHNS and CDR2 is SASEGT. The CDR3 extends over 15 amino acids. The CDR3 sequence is CASSEMTGGKGEQYF. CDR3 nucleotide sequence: TGTGCCAGCAGTGAAATGACAGGGGGCAAAGGCGAGCAGTACTTC.

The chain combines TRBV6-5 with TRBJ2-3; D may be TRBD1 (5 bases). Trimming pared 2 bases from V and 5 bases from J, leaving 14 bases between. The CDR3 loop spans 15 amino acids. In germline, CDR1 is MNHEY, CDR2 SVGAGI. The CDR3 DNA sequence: TGTGCCAGCAGTTACATGCAGGGTAGGGAAGATACGCAGTATTTT. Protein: CASSYMQGREDTQYF.

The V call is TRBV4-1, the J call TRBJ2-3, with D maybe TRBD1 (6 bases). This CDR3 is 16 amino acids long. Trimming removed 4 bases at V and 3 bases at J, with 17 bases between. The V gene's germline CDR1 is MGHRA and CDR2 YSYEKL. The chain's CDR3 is CASSPQGRRGTDTQYF. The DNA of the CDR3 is TGCGCCAGCAGCCCGCAGGGGAGAAGAGGTACAGATACGCAGTATTTT.

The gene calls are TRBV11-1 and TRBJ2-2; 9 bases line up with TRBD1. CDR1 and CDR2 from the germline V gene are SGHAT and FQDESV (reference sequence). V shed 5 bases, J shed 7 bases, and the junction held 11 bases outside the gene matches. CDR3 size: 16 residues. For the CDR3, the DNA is TGTGCCAGCAGCAGAGCCGGGACAGGGAAAGGCGGGGAGCTGTTTTTT. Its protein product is CASSRAGTGKGGELFF.

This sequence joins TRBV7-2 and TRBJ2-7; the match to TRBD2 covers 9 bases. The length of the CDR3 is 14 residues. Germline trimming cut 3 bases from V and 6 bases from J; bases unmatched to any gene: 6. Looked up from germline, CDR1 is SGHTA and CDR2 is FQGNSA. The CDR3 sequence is CASSFSGSALEQYF. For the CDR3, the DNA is TGTGCCAGCAGCTTTAGCGGGAGTGCACTCGAGCAGTACTTC.

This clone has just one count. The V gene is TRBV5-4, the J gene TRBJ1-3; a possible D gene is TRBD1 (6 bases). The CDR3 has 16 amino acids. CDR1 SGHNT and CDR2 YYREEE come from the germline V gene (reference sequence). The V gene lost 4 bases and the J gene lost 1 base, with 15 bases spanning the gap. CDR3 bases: TGTGCCAGCAGCCCCGGGACACCGTTTTCTGGAAACACCATATATTTT. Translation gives CASSPGTPFSGNTIYF.

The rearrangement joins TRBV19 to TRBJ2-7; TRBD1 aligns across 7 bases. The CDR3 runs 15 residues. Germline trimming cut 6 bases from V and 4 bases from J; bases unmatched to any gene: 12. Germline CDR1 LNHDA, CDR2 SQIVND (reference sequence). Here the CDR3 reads CASSPKGAASYEQYF. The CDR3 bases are TGTGCCAGTAGCCCTAAGGGGGCGGCGTCGTACGAGCAGTACTTC.

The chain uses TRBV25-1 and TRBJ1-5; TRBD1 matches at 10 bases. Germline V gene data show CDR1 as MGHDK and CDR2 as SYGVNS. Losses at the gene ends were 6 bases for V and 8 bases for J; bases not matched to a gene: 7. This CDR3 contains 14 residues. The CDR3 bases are TGTGCCAGCAGCGGGACAGGGGTTTGGGAGCCCCAGCATTTT. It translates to CASSGTGVWEPQHF.

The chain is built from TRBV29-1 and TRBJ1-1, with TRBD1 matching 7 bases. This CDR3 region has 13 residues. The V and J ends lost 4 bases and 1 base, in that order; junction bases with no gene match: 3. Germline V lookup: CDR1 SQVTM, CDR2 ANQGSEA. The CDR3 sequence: CSVVRQGNTEAFF. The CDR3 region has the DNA TGCAGCGTTGTAAGACAGGGGAACACTGAAGCTTTCTTT.

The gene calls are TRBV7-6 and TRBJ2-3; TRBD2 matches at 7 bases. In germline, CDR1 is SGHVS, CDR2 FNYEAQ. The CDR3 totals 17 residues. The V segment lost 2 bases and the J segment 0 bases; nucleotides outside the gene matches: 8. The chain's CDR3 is CASSLHPAGVSTDTQYF. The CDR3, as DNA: TGTGCCAGCAGCTTACACCCTGCGGGAGTTAGCACAGATACGCAGTATTTT. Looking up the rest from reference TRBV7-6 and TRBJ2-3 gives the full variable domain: GAGVSQSPRYKVTKRGQDVALRCDPISGHVSLYWYRQALGQGPEFLTYFNYEAQQDKSGLPNDRFSAERPEGSISTLTIQRTEQRDSAMYRCASSLHPAGVSTDTQYFGPGTRLTVL.

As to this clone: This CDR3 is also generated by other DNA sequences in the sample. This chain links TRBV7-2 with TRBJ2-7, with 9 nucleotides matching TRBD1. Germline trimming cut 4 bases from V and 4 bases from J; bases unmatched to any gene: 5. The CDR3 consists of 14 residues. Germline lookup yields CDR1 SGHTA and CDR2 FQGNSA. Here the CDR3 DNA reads TGTGCCAGCAGCTCCGGGACAGGGTTATACGAGCAGTACTTC. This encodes CASSSGTGLYEQYF.

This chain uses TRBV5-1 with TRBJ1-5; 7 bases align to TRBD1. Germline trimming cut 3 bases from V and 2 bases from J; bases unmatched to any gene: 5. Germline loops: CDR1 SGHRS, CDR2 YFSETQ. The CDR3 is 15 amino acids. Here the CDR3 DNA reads TGCGCCAGCAGCTCTACAGGGGCTGGCAATCAGCCCCAGCATTTT. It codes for CASSSTGAGNQPQHF.

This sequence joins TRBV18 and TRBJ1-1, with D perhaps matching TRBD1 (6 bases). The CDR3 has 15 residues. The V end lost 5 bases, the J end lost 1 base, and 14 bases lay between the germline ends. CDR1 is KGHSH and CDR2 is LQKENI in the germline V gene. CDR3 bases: TGTGCCAGCTCAGCTCATGGACAGACGAACACTGAAGCTTTCTTT. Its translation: CASSAHGQTNTEAFF.

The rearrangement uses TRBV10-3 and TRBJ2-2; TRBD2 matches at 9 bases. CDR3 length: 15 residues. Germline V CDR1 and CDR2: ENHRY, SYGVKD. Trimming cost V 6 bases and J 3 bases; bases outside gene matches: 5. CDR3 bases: TGTGCCATCAGACCGACTAGCGGAGACACCGGGGAGCTGTTTTTT. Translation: CAIRPTSGDTGELFF.

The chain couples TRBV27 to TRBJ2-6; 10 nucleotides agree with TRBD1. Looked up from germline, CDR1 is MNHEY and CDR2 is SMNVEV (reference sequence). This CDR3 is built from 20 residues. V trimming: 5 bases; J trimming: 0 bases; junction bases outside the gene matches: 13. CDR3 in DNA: TGTGCCAGCAGTCTCCGGGACAGGGGTCACACTCTCTCTGGGGCCAACGTCCTGACTTTC. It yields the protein CASSLRDRGHTLSGANVLTF.

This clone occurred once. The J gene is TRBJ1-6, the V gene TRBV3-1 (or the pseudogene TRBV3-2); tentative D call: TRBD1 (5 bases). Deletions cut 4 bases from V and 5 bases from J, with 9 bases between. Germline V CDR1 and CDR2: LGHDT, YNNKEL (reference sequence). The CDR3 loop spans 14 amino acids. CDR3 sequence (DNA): TGTGCCAGCAGCCGGGACTTGAATAATTCACCCCTCCACTTT. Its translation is CASSRDLNNSPLHF.

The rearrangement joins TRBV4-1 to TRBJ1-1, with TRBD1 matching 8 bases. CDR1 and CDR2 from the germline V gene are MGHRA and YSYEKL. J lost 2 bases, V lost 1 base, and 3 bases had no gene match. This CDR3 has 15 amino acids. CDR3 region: CASSQGGQGNTEAFF. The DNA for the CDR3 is TGCGCCAGCAGCCAAGGTGGACAGGGTAACACTGAAGCTTTCTTT.

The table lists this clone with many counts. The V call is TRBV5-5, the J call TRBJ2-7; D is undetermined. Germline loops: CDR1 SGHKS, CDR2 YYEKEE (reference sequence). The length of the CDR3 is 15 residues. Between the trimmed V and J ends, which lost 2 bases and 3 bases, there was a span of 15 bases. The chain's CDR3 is CASSFSVRSLYEQYF. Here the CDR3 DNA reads TGTGCCAGCAGCTTCAGTGTCCGCAGTCTCTACGAGCAGTACTTC. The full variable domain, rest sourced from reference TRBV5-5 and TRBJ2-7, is DAGVTQSPTHLIKTRGQQVTLRCSPISGHKSVSWYQQVLGQGPQFIFQYYEKEERGRGNFPDRFSARQFPNYSSELNVNALLLGDSALYLCASSFSVRSLYEQYFGPGTRLTVT.

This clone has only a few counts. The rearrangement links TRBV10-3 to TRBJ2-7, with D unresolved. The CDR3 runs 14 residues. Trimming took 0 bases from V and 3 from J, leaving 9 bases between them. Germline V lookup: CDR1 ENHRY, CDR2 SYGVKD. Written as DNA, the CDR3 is TGTGCCATCAGTGAGTCGAGCAGGAACTACGAGCAGTACTTC. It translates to CAISESSRNYEQYF.